Presented here are 14 T cell receptor beta chains from one specimen sequenced in a study of OX40 agonist ivuxolimab in advanced cancers. Library prep was done by the immunoSEQ multiplex PCR assay. What TCRdb holds here is the immuneACCESS table cut down to in-frame rearrangements. Part of the clones is not present; checked against another copy, under half of the missing clones reflect an unresolved V gene, and the others are unexplained. For this sample there are tens of thousands of clones; 90% to 95% appear just once. The top ten clones comprise 2% to 3% of the sample. The input for sequencing was CD4+ or CD8+ T cells sorted from blood, taken in a trial of the OX40 agonist ivuxolimab. These receptors were taken from an adult with an advanced solid tumor such as melanoma, head and neck, liver or kidney cancer.

The chain carries TRBV19 and TRBJ2-5; TRBD2 agrees at 7 bases. This CDR3 has 14 amino acids. Trimming cost V 9 bases and J 2 bases; bases outside gene matches: 9. The germline V gene encodes CDR1 LNHDA and CDR2 SQIVND (reference sequence). The CDR3 region is CASGAGDRQETQYF. The CDR3 DNA reads as TGTGCCAGCGGGGCGGGAGATAGGCAAGAGACCCAGTACTTC. The full variable domain, in which reference TRBV19 and TRBJ2-5 provide the parts outside the CDR3, is DGGITQSPKYLFRKEGQNVTLSCEQNLNHDAMYWYRQDPGQGLRLIYYSQIVNDFQKGDIAEGYSVSREKKESFPLTVTSAQKNPTAFYLCASGAGDRQETQYFGPGTRLLVL.

The chain is built from TRBV9 and TRBJ2-3; 12 bases align to TRBD2. The J segment lost 7 bases and the V segment lost 0 bases, leaving 9 bases of the junction unmatched. The CDR3 has 17 amino acids. CDR1 and CDR2 (germline): SGDLS, YYNGEE. DNA for the CDR3: TGTGCCAGCAGCGTAGCATATGGGACTAGCGGGCTAAATACGCAGTATTTT. This codes for CASSVAYGTSGLNTQYF. Full variable domain (remainder filled in from reference TRBV9 and TRBJ2-3): DSGVTQTPKHLITATGQRVTLRCSPRSGDLSVYWYQQSLDQGLQFLIQYYNGEERAKGNILERFSAQQFPDLHSELNLSSLELGDSALYFCASSVAYGTSGLNTQYFGPGTRLTVL.

The J gene is TRBJ2-5, the V gene TRBV6-5; the D is unclear. The germline V gene has CDR1 MNHEY and CDR2 SVGAGI. The V end lost 2 bases, the J end lost 5 bases, and 9 bases lay between the germline ends. The CDR3 is 13 residues long. CDR3 protein: CASSYGEDETQYF. The DNA for the CDR3 is TGTGCCAGCAGTTACGGAGAGGATGAGACCCAGTACTTC.

The rearrangement uses TRBV7-2 and TRBJ2-1, with 10 bases that match TRBD2. The CDR3 is made up of 18 amino acids. Germline values: CDR1 SGHTA, CDR2 FQGNSA. V dropped 7 bases and J dropped 0; count of bases not matched to a gene: 12. This CDR3 reads CASTNSLAGLSSYNEQFF. CDR3 DNA sequence: TGTGCCAGCACCAACTCACTAGCGGGACTGAGCTCCTACAATGAGCAGTTCTTC.

The CDR3 is CASSRRGDTKNIQYF. CDR3 in DNA: TGTGCCAGCTCACGGCGTGGGGACACCAAAAACATTCAGTACTTC. The V and J genes are TRBV18 and TRBJ2-4, with D possibly matching TRBD1 (6 bases). CDR1 is KGHSH, CDR2 LQKENI, per germline. Trimming left V 4 bases short and J 2 bases short, with 12 bases between. The CDR3 is 15 amino acids.

This rearrangement joins TRBV6-4 to TRBJ2-3; D is uncertain. Germline CDR1 is MRHNA and CDR2 is SNTAGT. V lost 3 bases, J lost 10 bases, and 11 bases lay in between. This CDR3 spans 12 amino acids. CDR3 DNA sequence: TGTGCCAGCAGTGAGGGTGGTAATGCGCAGTATTTT. The encoded protein is CASSEGGNAQYF.

This chain joins TRBV10-3 and TRBJ1-1; no firm D call. The CDR3 contains 11 residues. Trimming removed 11 bases at V and 1 base at J, with 8 bases between. Germline V CDR1 and CDR2: ENHRY, SYGVKD. CDR3 sequence (DNA): TGTGCCGGCGGGGAGAACACTGAAGCTTTCTTT. It yields the protein CAGGENTEAFF.

V gene TRBV5-6 combines with J gene TRBJ1-5; D gene unclear. V lost 4 bases and J lost 3, with 11 bases in between. The germline V gene encodes CDR1 SGHDT and CDR2 YYEEEE. The CDR3 spans 14 residues. CDR3 protein: CASSAVRNNQPQHF. The CDR3 DNA reads as TGTGCCAGCAGCGCGGTAAGAAACAATCAGCCCCAGCATTTT.

Only a few counts were recorded for this clone. The CDR3 DNA sequence: TGTGCCAGCAGCCCCGGACTAAACAATGAGCAGTTCTTC. Its protein product is CASSPGLNNEQFF. The chain joins TRBV7-3 to TRBJ2-1, with a weak D call TRBD2 (6 bases). V was shortened by 5 bases and J by 5 bases, with 10 bases between the two germline ends. Germline CDR1 and CDR2: SGHTA and FQGTGA. The CDR3 length is 13 residues.

The chain uses TRBV18 and TRBJ2-7; 7 bases fit TRBD1. The germline V gene encodes CDR1 KGHSH and CDR2 LQKENI. The trim removed 3 bases at V and 2 bases at J, leaving 4 bases unmatched. CDR3 length equals 14 residues. CDR3: CASSPMGQTYEQYF. CDR3 DNA sequence: TGTGCCAGCTCACCTATGGGACAGACCTACGAGCAGTACTTC.

The rearrangement joins TRBV11-2 to TRBJ1-3; D not certain. Germline loops: CDR1 SGHAT, CDR2 FQNNGV. CDR3 length: 15 amino acids. V was cut by 4 bases and J by 0 bases, with 10 bases left in between. CDR3 coding DNA: TGTGCCAGCAGCTCCGGATCCTACTCTGGAAACACCATATATTTT. It is translated as CASSSGSYSGNTIYF.

The rearrangement joins TRBV7-9 to TRBJ2-3; D is perhaps TRBD1 or TRBD2 (5 bases each). V was pared by 4 bases and J by 2 bases, with 13 bases between. This CDR3 is 15 amino acids long. The germline CDR1 and CDR2 sequences are SEHNR and FQNEAQ (reference sequence). This chain's CDR3 is CASSSRKGPTDTQYF. The CDR3 bases are TGTGCCAGCAGCTCCCGTAAGGGACCCACAGATACGCAGTATTTT.

The J gene is TRBJ2-1, the V gene TRBV28; 10 bases are a match to TRBD2. Germline CDR1 reads MDHEN; CDR2 reads SYDVKM. V was clipped by 5 bases and J by 0 bases; unmatched bases: 7. The CDR3 runs to 17 residues. CDR3 amino acids: CASSPRAGGLSYNEQFF. In nucleotides, the CDR3 is TGTGCCAGCAGTCCCAGAGCGGGGGGGCTCTCCTACAATGAGCAGTTCTTC.

This chain joins TRBV4-1 and TRBJ2-7; no reliable D call. Trimming removed 0 bases from V and 7 bases from J, with 10 bases in between. Per germline, CDR1 MGHRA and CDR2 YSYEKL. The CDR3 loop spans 13 amino acids. In nucleotides, the CDR3 is TGCGCCAGCAGCCAAGATTGGGTCGGGGAGCAGTACTTC. As protein: CASSQDWVGEQYF.